This T cell receptor (beta chain) was observed in a study of T cell repertoires in cytomegalovirus infection. Study-level findings and limits: Cumulative public TCR beta family frequency identified carriers of CMV plus the relevant HLA. Clonotype analysis showed dominance of the ex vivo response by HLA-C-restricted CMV-specific TCR beta clonotypes.

This clonotype appeared a few times. Its antigen is unknown. The ends were cut back, 1 base at V and 2 bases at J, with 12 bases in the middle. This CDR3 has 16 residues. Germline CDR1 SGHVS, CDR2 FQNEAQ. TCRdb passed the reads through MiXCR, listing each CDR3 protein once. The table has about 130,000 distinct CDR3 sequences, more than 20% seen once. The sample consisted of PBMCs, sequenced either directly or after in vitro stimulation (not recorded which). The chain carries TRBV7-8 and TRBJ1-5, with D possibly TRBD1 on 5 matching bases. This sequence was found in a human donor in good health (CMV status not recorded). Some clones in this sample may be carry-over from other donors' samples. This chain's CDR3 is CASSLDGRDRNQPQHF. The CDR3 coding sequence is TGTGCCAGCAGCTTAGATGGCAGGGATCGCAATCAGCCCCAGCATTTT.